The 24 T cell receptor beta chains in this list originate from one sample, sequenced in a study of Ad26.COV2.S vaccination and SARS-CoV-2 variants. The repertoire was sequenced with immunoSEQ multiplex PCR; TCRdb's copy has only in-frame clones and lacks some. The sample lists just under 250,000 clones, approximately 87% occurring once. Treatment here: some 20 received Ad26.COV2.S at low or high dose, single or two shots; roughly five received placebo; per-sample allocation not given. The investigators took samples on day 63 after the first vaccine or placebo injection. The material was peripheral blood, obtained in a trial of Ad26.COV2.S vaccine versus placebo. All receptors come from a person between 18 and 59 years old who received the Ad26.COV2.S COVID-19 vaccine or a placebo.

The V and J genes are TRBV28 and TRBJ1-1; 9 bases agree with TRBD1. The CDR3 sequence is 14 residues long. V was clipped by 1 base and J by 9 bases; unmatched bases: 6. From germline, CDR1 is MDHEN and CDR2 SYDVKM. The CDR3 DNA reads as TGTGCCAGCAGTTTATCCCCACAGGGGGCCAAAGCTTTCTTT. Its protein is CASSLSPQGAKAFF.

There are a few counts of this clone. V usage is TRBV3-1 (or the pseudogene TRBV3-2) and J usage is TRBJ1-2; D is ambiguous. This CDR3 is built from 14 residues. Germline loops: CDR1 LGHDT, CDR2 YNNKEL (reference sequence). Trimming pared 0 bases from V and 7 bases from J, leaving 12 bases between. CDR3 protein: CASSQEGASGGYTF. The CDR3 DNA sequence: TGTGCCAGCAGCCAAGAGGGAGCCTCGGGTGGCTACACCTTC.

The J gene is TRBJ2-5, the V gene TRBV5-4, with 7 nucleotides matching TRBD2. The CDR3 length is 14 residues. The J segment lost 5 bases and the V segment lost 0 bases, leaving 4 bases of the junction unmatched. Germline-derived CDR1 and CDR2 are SGHNT and YYREEE (reference sequence). Here the CDR3 DNA reads TGTGCCAGCAGCTTGGGCGGGAGCGGGGAGACCCAGTACTTC. This gives the protein CASSLGGSGETQYF.

The V call is TRBV28, the J call TRBJ1-2; D is perhaps TRBD1 (5 bases). Germline CDR1 and CDR2: MDHEN and SYDVKM. The CDR3 is 15 residues long. Trimming took 5 bases from V and 0 from J, leaving 13 bases between them. This CDR3 is CASSPPDRPNYGYTF. The CDR3 DNA sequence: TGTGCCAGCAGTCCCCCCGACAGACCTAACTATGGCTACACCTTC.

This clone has a single count. The rearrangement uses TRBV30 and TRBJ2-1, with no clear D. V was pared by 2 bases and J by 2 bases, with 1 base between. The CDR3 loop spans 11 amino acids. CDR1 and CDR2 (germline): GTSNPN, SVGIG (reference sequence). CDR3: CAWSTYNEQFF. CDR3 DNA: TGTGCCTGGAGTACCTACAATGAGCAGTTCTTC.

The J gene is TRBJ2-1, the V gene TRBV28, with D perhaps assigned TRBD1 or TRBD2 (5 bases each). The CDR3 is 12 amino acids. CDR1 is MDHEN, CDR2 SYDVKM, per germline. V lost 6 bases, J lost 8 bases, and 11 bases lay in between. The CDR3 region has the DNA TGTGCCAGCAGCTGGGGACGGGATGAGCAGTTCTTC. Amino acids: CASSWGRDEQFF.

The chain carries TRBV6-5 and TRBJ2-3; D gene unclear. Germline CDR1 reads MNHEY; CDR2 reads SVGAGI. CDR3 length: 14 residues. Trimming took off 5 bases at V and 5 bases at J, with 14 bases between the two ends. Here the CDR3 DNA reads TGTGCCAGCAGTACCTCTAGTAAGGTAGATACGCAGTATTTT. It translates to CASSTSSKVDTQYF.

The rearrangement links TRBV2 to TRBJ2-1; 10 bases are shared with TRBD1. Germline CDR1 is SNHLY and CDR2 is FYNNEI. This CDR3 has 15 residues. With 3 bases clipped from V and 5 bases from J, the junction kept 4 bases outside the gene matches. The chain's CDR3 is CASSETGGSNNEQFF. Here the CDR3 DNA reads TGTGCCAGCAGTGAGACAGGGGGCTCTAACAATGAGCAGTTCTTC.

This chain links TRBV30 with TRBJ1-5; no clear D. Per the germline V gene, CDR1 is GTSNPN and CDR2 is SVGIG (reference sequence). This CDR3 is 14 amino acids long. The V end was cut by 0 bases, the J end by 0 bases, with 6 bases between. This CDR3 is CAWSVPSSNQPQHF. The DNA of the CDR3 is TGTGCCTGGAGTGTACCGAGTAGCAATCAGCCCCAGCATTTT.

The chain employs TRBV6-1 and TRBJ1-2, with D perhaps matching TRBD1 (6 bases). The germline V gene encodes CDR1 MNHNS and CDR2 SASEGT. This CDR3 has 14 amino acids. With 2 bases removed from V and 5 bases from J, the gap between germline ends came to 12 bases. This CDR3 is CASSESGDRYGYTF. The CDR3 coding sequence is TGTGCCAGCAGTGAATCAGGGGATAGGTATGGCTACACCTTC.

The chain joins TRBV5-1 to TRBJ2-7; 12 positions agree with TRBD2. V lost 0 bases, J lost 4 bases, and 2 bases stayed unmatched. The CDR3 is made up of 15 amino acids. Germline values: CDR1 SGHRS, CDR2 YFSETQ. CDR3 nucleotide sequence: TGCGCCAGCAGCTTGGGGACTAGCGGGACTTACGAGCAGTACTTC. Its protein product is CASSLGTSGTYEQYF.

The V and J genes are TRBV7-9 and TRBJ1-2; D gene unclear. Trimming pared 4 bases from V and 13 bases from J, leaving 19 bases between. The germline CDR1 and CDR2 sequences are SEHNR and FQNEAQ (reference sequence). The length of the CDR3 is 13 residues. CDR3 DNA sequence: TGTGCCAGCAGCTGGACGGCCTACTATGGAGCCACCTTC. Its translation: CASSWTAYYGATF.

Here the CDR3 reads CASREGVSAGELFF. The CDR3 bases are TGTGCCAGCAGGGAGGGGGTGTCAGCCGGGGAGCTGTTTTTT. The chain links TRBV7-3 to TRBJ2-2; D is tentatively TRBD1 or TRBD2 (6 bases each). V lost 6 bases to trimming and J lost 6 bases, with 14 bases between them. The CDR3 consists of 14 residues. Germline values: CDR1 SGHTA, CDR2 FQGTGA.

The rearrangement links TRBV2 to TRBJ1-2; D perhaps matches TRBD1 (6 bases). The CDR3 covers 15 residues. Trimming left V 7 bases short and J 1 base short, with 16 bases between. Per the germline V gene, CDR1 is SNHLY and CDR2 is FYNNEI. CDR3 DNA sequence: TGTGCCAGCAATACCGGGACACAGTATAACTATGGCTACACCTTC. It encodes CASNTGTQYNYGYTF.

The chain is built from TRBV28 and TRBJ1-1, with TRBD1 matching over 9 bases. V gave up 5 bases and J gave up 0 bases; unmatched junction bases: 7. Germline CDR1 reads MDHEN; CDR2 reads SYDVKM. The CDR3 totals 16 residues. The CDR3 sequence is CASSPRTGEVNTEAFF. The CDR3 DNA is TGTGCCAGCAGTCCCCGGACAGGGGAGGTGAACACTGAAGCTTTCTTT.

This chain uses TRBV19 with TRBJ2-5; D might be TRBD2 (6 bases). V lost 5 bases to trimming and J lost 5 bases, with 21 bases between them. The CDR3 runs 16 residues. CDR1 LNHDA and CDR2 SQIVND come from the germline V gene (reference sequence). CDR3 amino acids: CASSSPRLARTETQYF. The CDR3 region has the DNA TGTGCCAGTAGTTCCCCCAGGCTAGCGAGGACCGAGACCCAGTACTTC. The whole variable domain, filled in from reference TRBV19 and TRBJ2-5, reads DGGITQSPKYLFRKEGQNVTLSCEQNLNHDAMYWYRQDPGQGLRLIYYSQIVNDFQKGDIAEGYSVSREKKESFPLTVTSAQKNPTAFYLCASSSPRLARTETQYFGPGTRLLVL.

CDR3 nucleotides: TGTGCCAGCAGTGAAGGTCCAGGCGGTCGAGCTTTCTTT. The encoded protein is CASSEGPGGRAFF. The rearrangement uses TRBV6-1 and TRBJ1-1; D ambiguous. The CDR3 totals 13 residues. Germline lookup yields CDR1 MNHNS and CDR2 SASEGT. The germline V and J ends were trimmed by 1 base and 10 bases, with 13 bases remaining between them.

In this sample, this clone turned up once. The chain is built from TRBV7-2 and TRBJ2-1; 8 bases are a match to TRBD2. This CDR3 spans 15 amino acids. CDR1 is SGHTA, CDR2 FQGNSA, per germline. Trimming cost V 7 bases and J 6 bases; bases outside gene matches: 11. In DNA, the CDR3 is TGTGCCAGCAAATGGGGGCTAGCGGGTTCCAATGAGCAGTTCTTC. Protein product: CASKWGLAGSNEQFF. The full variable domain, completed using reference TRBV7-2 and TRBJ2-1, is GAGVSQSPSNKVTEKGKDVELRCDPISGHTALYWYRQSLGQGLEFLIYFQGNSAPDKSGLPSDRFSAERTGGSVSTLTIQRTQQEDSAVYLCASKWGLAGSNEQFFGPGTRLTVL.

This sequence joins TRBV2 and TRBJ2-5; D is perhaps TRBD2 (5 bases). V was trimmed by 6 bases and J by 2 bases, leaving 13 bases between them. Germline CDR1 reads SNHLY; CDR2 reads FYNNEI. The CDR3 extends over 14 amino acids. The CDR3 is CASRDRTAQETQYF. For the CDR3, the DNA is TGTGCCAGCAGGGACCGGACTGCTCAAGAGACCCAGTACTTC.

The gene calls are TRBV15 and TRBJ2-5; D is possibly TRBD1 (5 bases). Deletions cut 1 base from V and 5 bases from J, with 17 bases between. CDR1 LNHNV and CDR2 YYDKDF come from the germline V gene (reference sequence). This CDR3 comprises 16 residues. The CDR3 nucleotides are TGTGCCACCAGCAGAGGCTTGGTAGGGGCTGGCGAGACCCAGTACTTC. It encodes CATSRGLVGAGETQYF.

This chain uses TRBV4-2 with TRBJ2-3; 8 nucleotides agree with TRBD2. The V gene's germline CDR1 is LGHNA and CDR2 YNFKEQ. The CDR3 totals 18 residues. The V and J ends lost 0 bases and 2 bases, in that order; junction bases with no gene match: 10. CDR3 sequence reads: CASSQDDSAGGPTDTQYF. The CDR3 region has the DNA TGTGCCAGCAGCCAAGATGATTCGGCGGGGGGCCCCACAGATACGCAGTATTTT.

The chain links TRBV9 to TRBJ1-3; D call uncertain. Trimming took off 1 base at V and 0 bases at J, with 5 bases between the two ends. The CDR3 runs 14 residues. Germline V gives CDR1 SGDLS, CDR2 YYNGEE. CDR3 sequence: CASSVLSSGNTIYF. CDR3 coding DNA: TGTGCCAGCAGCGTATTATCCTCTGGAAACACCATATATTTT.

This rearrangement joins TRBV9 to TRBJ1-1; 7 bases fit TRBD1. CDR1 is SGDLS and CDR2 is YYNGEE in the germline V gene. J gave up 0 bases and V 3 bases, and 5 bases lay outside the gene matches. The CDR3 runs to 15 residues. CDR3 sequence: CASSAGGGLNTEAFF. CDR3 DNA sequence: TGTGCCAGCAGCGCGGGAGGGGGCTTGAACACTGAAGCTTTCTTT.

V is TRBV10-3 and J is TRBJ1-3; a weak D match, TRBD1 (5 bases). Trimming removed 7 bases at V and 0 bases at J, with 10 bases between. There are 14 residues in the CDR3. Germline V gene sequence: CDR1 ENHRY, CDR2 SYGVKD. The CDR3 loop reads CAITWDSSGNTIYF. CDR3 DNA sequence: TGTGCCATCACCTGGGACTCCTCTGGAAACACCATATATTTT.